The rows below give T cell receptor beta chains drawn from one sample of a study of human T cells and chemical hapten exposure. TCRdb reprocessed the 5' RACE reads via MiXCR and lists one record per CDR3 protein. The sample consists of under 150,000 distinct CDR3 sequences, approximately 19% of them appearing once. These receptor sequences come from a human donor in good health. Both conserved end residues are part of each CDR3. A D gene is named only where the DNA matches it firmly. Size is stated for part of the rows, as once, few or many counts, or as a class when the clone is expanded.

>TRBD2|TRBV27|NA|TRBJ2-3
CASMEGTSRTDTQYF
TGTGCCAGCATGGAGGGGACTAGCCGAACAGATACGCAGTATTTT
>TRBD1|TRBV7-9|NA|TRBJ2-1
CASSSSGTGRNEQFF
TGTGCCAGCAGCTCCTCCGGGACAGGGAGGAATGAGCAGTTCTTC
>NA|TRBV28|NA|TRBJ1-2
CASMGSNYGYTF
TGTGCCAGCATGGGAAGCAACTATGGCTACACCTTC
>TRBD2|TRBV10-1|NA|TRBJ2-5
CASSESTSGRETQYF
TGCGCCAGCAGTGAGTCGACTAGCGGGAGAGAGACCCAGTACTTC
>TRBD2|TRBV7-8|NA|TRBJ2-3
CASSFAIAGGVDTQYF
TGTGCCAGCAGCTTCGCTATAGCGGGAGGGGTAGATACGCAGTATTTT
>TRBD2|TRBV11-2|NA|TRBJ2-1
CASSLEFLASGYNEQFF
TGTGCCAGCAGCTTAGAGTTTTTAGCTAGCGGGTACAATGAGCAGTTCTTC
>TRBD1|TRBV12-3/TRBV12-4|NA|TRBJ2-1
CASSIGQGINEQFF
TGTGCCAGCAGCATAGGACAGGGGATCAATGAGCAGTTCTTC
>NA|TRBV3-1|NA|TRBJ2-1
CASSPERVGDNEQFF
TGTGCCAGCAGCCCCGAGCGGGTCGGCGACAATGAGCAGTTCTTC
>NA|TRBV4-2|NA|TRBJ2-7
CASSRLGRDEQYF
TGTGCCAGCAGCCGGTTAGGGCGAGACGAGCAGTACTTC
>NA|TRBV5-1|few|TRBJ1-1
CASSLLRGSPEAFF
TGCGCCAGCAGCTTGCTAAGGGGCAGCCCTGAAGCTTTCTTT
>TRBD2|TRBV11-2|NA|TRBJ2-1
CASSSPERDRYNEQFF
TGTGCCAGCAGCTCTCCTGAGCGGGATCGCTACAATGAGCAGTTCTTC
>NA|TRBV30|NA|TRBJ1-4
CAWSPKITGPTSSANEKLFF
TGTGCCTGGAGTCCAAAAATCACCGGGCCCACTTCCAGTGCTAATGAAAAACTGTTTTTT
>NA|TRBV4-1|few|TRBJ1-2
CASSQVGRGIYGYTF
TGCGCCAGCAGCCAAGTGGGCCGAGGGATCTATGGCTACACCTTC
>TRBD1|TRBV6-5|NA|TRBJ1-3
CASSYEGQGGGNTIYF
TGTGCCAGCAGTTACGAGGGACAGGGAGGTGGAAACACCATATATTTT
>TRBD1|TRBV12-3/TRBV12-4|NA|TRBJ2-7
CASSSRDSPFPSYEQYF
TGTGCCAGCAGTTCGAGGGACAGCCCCTTCCCCTCCTACGAGCAGTACTTC
>NA|TRBV5-1|few|TRBJ1-5
CASSLDGVRQPQHF
TGCGCCAGCAGCCTGGACGGCGTACGACAGCCCCAGCATTTT
>NA|TRBV2|NA|TRBJ1-5
CASSEGPGASSGQPQHF
TGTGCCAGCAGTGAGGGACCGGGAGCCTCGTCAGGTCAGCCCCAGCATTTT
>NA|TRBV18|many|TRBJ1-1
CASSPQGTTNTEAFF
TGTGCCAGCTCACCACAAGGGACAACGAACACTGAAGCTTTCTTT
>TRBD1|TRBV7-9|few|TRBJ1-1
CASSQGDRGYPEAFF
TGTGCCAGCAGCCAAGGGGACAGGGGGTACCCTGAAGCTTTCTTT
>NA|TRBV20-1|NA|TRBJ2-5
CSASTSLGGETQYF
TGCAGTGCTAGTACTAGCCTGGGGGGAGAGACCCAGTACTTC
>NA|TRBV19|few|TRBJ1-5
CASSIRQYSNQPQHF
TGTGCCAGTAGTATCCGGCAATATAGCAATCAGCCCCAGCATTTT
>NA|TRBV27|few|TRBJ1-4
CASSLDDEKLFF
TGTGCCAGCAGTTTAGACGATGAAAAACTGTTTTTT
>NA|TRBV14|NA|TRBJ2-7
CASSQGTIGYEQYF
TGTGCCAGCAGCCAAGGAACCATCGGCTACGAGCAGTACTTC
>NA|TRBV29-1|NA|TRBJ1-2
CSVQYRDYGYTF
TGCAGCGTTCAGTACAGGGACTATGGCTACACCTTC
>NA|TRBV4-1|few|TRBJ1-1
CASSQGRARNTEAFF
TGCGCCAGCAGCCAAGGTCGGGCCCGAAACACTGAAGCTTTCTTT
>NA|TRBV11-2|few|TRBJ1-5
CASSSIIGQPQHF
TGTGCCAGCAGCTCGATAATTGGTCAGCCCCAGCATTTT
>TRBD1|TRBV29-1|medium-sized|TRBJ2-2
CSVEGQTNTGELFF
TGCAGCGTTGAGGGACAGACGAACACCGGGGAGCTGTTTTTT
>NA|TRBV6-2/TRBV6-3|NA|TRBJ2-7
CACREGTYEQYF
TGTGCCTGTAGAGAGGGAACCTACGAGCAGTACTTC
>TRBD2|TRBV3-1|NA|TRBJ2-1
CASSQARAGGLFF
TGTGCCAGCAGCCAAGCTCGAGCGGGAGGTCTGTTCTTC
>TRBD1|TRBV3-1|few|TRBJ1-2
CASSPRGGHYGYTF
TGTGCCAGCAGCCCGAGAGGGGGCCACTATGGCTACACCTTC
>NA|TRBV29-1|few|TRBJ2-1
CSVEAGMGIGYNEQFF
TGCAGCGTTGAAGCAGGGATGGGGATAGGATACAATGAGCAGTTCTTC
>NA|TRBV5-4|NA|TRBJ2-7
CAYGVGRSYEQYF
TGTGCCTATGGCGTGGGGCGGAGCTACGAGCAGTACTTC
>NA|TRBV3-1|NA|TRBJ2-1
CASSQSGTHFNEQFF
TGTGCCAGCAGCCAAAGCGGGACACACTTCAATGAGCAGTTCTTC
>NA|TRBV7-9|NA|TRBJ2-3
CASSLAHKDTDTQYF
TGTGCCAGCAGCTTAGCACATAAAGACACAGATACGCAGTATTTT
>NA|TRBV7-8|few|TRBJ2-3
CASSSPADTQYF
TGTGCCAGCAGCTCACCGGCAGATACGCAGTATTTT
>NA|TRBV11-2|few|TRBJ1-2
CASSREYRANYGYTF
TGTGCCAGCAGCAGGGAGTACAGAGCTAACTATGGCTACACCTTC
>TRBD1|TRBV24-1|few|TRBJ2-1
CATSDSMGTVTHNEQFF
TGTGCCACCAGTGATTCAATGGGGACAGTTACTCACAATGAGCAGTTCTTC
>NA|TRBV28|NA|TRBJ2-4
CASSLGVWAKNIQYF
TGTGCCAGCAGTTTAGGGGTTTGGGCCAAAAACATTCAGTACTTC
>NA|TRBV13|NA|TRBJ2-1
CASSFLRAEQFF
TGTGCCAGCAGCTTTTTGAGAGCCGAGCAGTTCTTC
>NA|TRBV5-8|few|TRBJ2-1
CASSDAGSSYNEQFF
TGTGCCAGCAGCGATGCCGGGTCCTCCTACAATGAGCAGTTCTTC
>NA|TRBV29-1|NA|TRBJ1-1
CSAVVGNTEAFF
TGCAGCGCCGTGGTGGGGAACACTGAAGCTTTCTTT
>NA|TRBV27|NA|TRBJ2-3
CASSLSGDWDSNKQYF
TGTGCCAGCAGTTTATCGGGGGACTGGGACTCGAACAAGCAGTATTTT
>NA|TRBV30|few|TRBJ1-5
CAWSRTDYSNQPQHF
TGTGCCTGGAGTAGGACAGACTATAGCAATCAGCCCCAGCATTTT
>NA|TRBV5-6|few|TRBJ1-5
CASSLGAGGQPQHF
TGTGCCAGCAGCTTGGGTGCCGGGGGACAGCCCCAGCATTTT
>NA|TRBV4-1|NA|TRBJ1-5
CASSQDLGGISNQPQHF
TGCGCCAGCAGCCAAGATCTAGGGGGGATTAGCAATCAGCCCCAGCATTTT
>TRBD2|TRBV4-1|few|TRBJ2-1
CASSQETSGTWGSYNEQFF
TGCGCCAGCAGCCAAGAAACTAGCGGCACGTGGGGGTCCTACAATGAGCAGTTCTTC
>NA|TRBV29-1|NA|TRBJ1-2
CSVEEQGAGYTF
TGCAGCGTTGAAGAACAGGGTGCTGGCTACACCTTC
>NA|TRBV29-1|many|TRBJ1-1
CSVDGGNTEAFF
TGCAGCGTTGACGGAGGGAACACTGAAGCTTTCTTT
>NA|TRBV28|NA|TRBJ1-2
CASSVGGGRSYGYIF
TGTGCCAGCAGTGTTGGGGGGGGGCGGAGCTATGGCTACATCTTC
>NA|TRBV4-1|few|TRBJ2-1
CASSQVGRRNNEQFF
TGCGCCAGCAGCCAAGTGGGGCGTAGAAACAATGAGCAGTTCTTC
>TRBD2|TRBV23-1|few|TRBJ2-1
CASSHHPRGSNSSGTAEQFF
TGCGCCAGCAGTCACCACCCCAGGGGGAGCAATTCTAGCGGGACTGCTGAGCAGTTCTTC
>NA|TRBV4-1|few|TRBJ2-2
CASSQAGENTGELFF
TGCGCCAGCAGCCAAGCTGGCGAGAACACCGGGGAGCTGTTTTTT